In its sample, the clone carrying this TCR beta chain was seen many times. These data are taken from a study of T cells in Graves' hyperthyroidism and ophthalmopathy. RNA transcripts served as the template for amplifying TCR beta CDR3 regions. An initial round of RT-PCR targeting the TCR CDR3 relied on the HTBI primer set. TCRdb independently ran MiXCR on the multiplex PCR reads; one entry per CDR3 protein. The sample lists about 770,000 distinct CDR3 sequences, roughly a sixth occurring once. V lost 0 bases and J lost 0, with 11 bases in between. Germline loops: CDR1 SNHLY, CDR2 FYNNEI. The CDR3 length is 16 residues. Patients aged 18 to 65 had newly diagnosed hyperthyroidism of under 2 months' duration.

This TCR derives from a woman aged 50 to 60 with Graves' hyperthyroidism that later progressed to Graves' ophthalmopathy. The sequenced sample consisted of blood. The V and J genes are TRBV2 and TRBJ1-1; D not resolved. CDR3 bases: TGTGCCAGCAGTGAAGCCCCCTGGGAGTTGAACACTGAAGCTTTCTTT. This gives the protein CASSEAPWELNTEAFF.